This entry lists 28 T cell receptor beta chains sequenced from one sample in a study of T cell clonality in common variable immunodeficiency (dated by TCRdb to about 2015). No antigens are known for them. Library construction relied on the immunoSEQ multiplex PCR assay. TCRdb provides this immuneACCESS table in a form limited to in-frame rearrangements. Some clones are lacking; in checked studies, under half of them reflect an unresolved V gene, and why the rest are absent is not known. This sample is represented by just over 20,000 clones, with no singletons among them. The ten largest clones add up to 2% to 2.5% of the sample. The paper as a whole reports these results and caveats: Fewer deletions and N-nucleotide insertions were reportedly observed in CVID TCRbeta sequences, and highly modified clones with 13 or more V deletions were reportedly absent from CVID TCRbeta sequences.

What was sequenced was peripheral blood mononuclear cells. The source is a human donor with common variable immunodeficiency.

This clone has ten or more counts. The read is 3 residues too short to cover the CDR3 end, so that end is filled in from the germline J gene. V is TRBV20-1 and J is TRBJ2-7, with 9 bases fitting TRBD2. Germline assignment: CDR1 DFQATT and CDR2 SNEGSKA (reference sequence). V trimming: 3 bases; J trimming: 4 bases; junction bases outside the gene matches: 16. The CDR3 is 17 residues long. Incomplete CDR3 DNA: TGCAGTGCTAGGCTACCTCCTCGTAGCGGGGGTTCGTACGAG. It yields the protein CSARLPPRSGGSYE. The CDR3 reads in full as CSARLPPRSGGSYEQYF.

This clone occurred many times. The CDR3 end falls 3 residues outside the read, so it is completed with the germline J gene. This chain connects TRBV5-1 to TRBJ2-6, with 7 bases matching TRBD1. Germline values: CDR1 SGHRS, CDR2 YFSETQ. J was trimmed by 5 bases and V by 3 bases; bases with no gene match: 14. The CDR3 has 18 residues. The chain's CDR3 is CASSSEPDRDDRANVLTF. The CDR3 bases that were read are TGCGCCAGCAGCTCCGAACCCGACAGGGACGACCGGGCCAACGTC.

This clone was recorded many times. The CDR3 goes on 3 residues after the read ends, and that part is filled in from the germline J gene. The genes are TRBV19 and TRBJ1-6; 8 bases align to TRBD1. The length of the CDR3 is 17 residues. Germline V CDR1 and CDR2: LNHDA, SQIVND (reference sequence). Unmatched junction bases numbered 13, after V lost 5 bases and J lost 7 bases. CDR3 DNA, as far as it was read: TGTGCCAGTAGTCGCACAGGGGGGGGCCGAGGGAATTCACCC. Translating it yields CASSRTGGGRGNSP. The entire CDR3 reads CASSRTGGGRGNSPLHF.

This clone was detected only a few times. With the read ending 3 residues before the CDR3 end, the germline J gene is used to fill in that end. The chain is built from TRBV6-2 or TRBV6-3 and TRBJ1-6; 7 bases fit TRBD1. Germline CDR1 reads MNHEY; CDR2 reads SVGEGT. Losses at the gene ends were 8 bases for V and 9 bases for J; bases not matched to a gene: 13. This CDR3 region has 15 residues. The CDR3 here is CASSPRDRESSPLHF. The sequenced part of the CDR3 DNA is TGTGCCAGCTCTCCCCGAGACAGGGAGTCTTCACCC.

This clone qualifies as medium-sized. The CDR3 is cut off 3 residues early in the read; its end comes from the germline J gene. This chain joins TRBV10-1 and TRBJ2-3; D perhaps matches TRBD1 (6 bases). Germline CDR1 and CDR2: WNHNN and SYGVQD (reference sequence). CDR3 length equals 12 residues. This CDR3 reads CASSDWGPAQYF. The covered CDR3 bases are TGCGCCAGCAGTGATTGGGGGCCCGCG.

This clone was observed at least ten times. Read coverage stops 3 residues before the CDR3 terminus; the germline J gene supplies the remainder. The rearrangement joins TRBV5-1 to TRBJ2-5; 14 positions agree with TRBD2. Germline lookup yields CDR1 SGHRS and CDR2 YFSETQ. The CDR3 sequence is 16 residues long. V was clipped by 4 bases and J by 1 base; unmatched bases: 3. CDR3 residues: CASSRGTSGGQETQYF. The DNA read from the CDR3 is TGCGCCAGCAGCCGGGGGACTAGCGGGGGCCAAGAGACC. Combining the CDR3 with reference TRBV5-1 and TRBJ2-5 gives the whole variable domain KAGVTQTPRYLIKTRGQQVTLSCSPISGHRSVSWYQQTPGQGLQFLFEYFSETQRNKGNFPGRFSGRQFSNSRSEMNVSTLELGDSALYLCASSRGTSGGQETQYFGPGTRLLVL.

The sample holds many counts of this clone. The read terminates 3 residues before the CDR3 end, so the remaining end is supplied by the germline J gene. The gene calls are TRBV5-1 and TRBJ2-2; TRBD2 matches at 7 bases. The germline V gene has CDR1 SGHRS and CDR2 YFSETQ. The V segment lost 4 bases and the J segment 4 bases; nucleotides outside the gene matches: 7. The CDR3 contains 15 residues. CDR3 protein: CASSPQRGGTGELFF. The CDR3 bases that were read are TGCGCCAGCAGCCCCCAGCGGGGAGGCACCGGGGAG. The full variable domain, in which reference TRBV5-1 and TRBJ2-2 provide the parts outside the CDR3, is KAGVTQTPRYLIKTRGQQVTLSCSPISGHRSVSWYQQTPGQGLQFLFEYFSETQRNKGNFPGRFSGRQFSNSRSEMNVSTLELGDSALYLCASSPQRGGTGELFFGEGSRLTVL.

This clone was seen many times. The sequence runs out 3 residues before the end of the CDR3; the remainder is reconstructed from the germline J gene. The chain combines TRBV11-2 with TRBJ1-1; D is unclear. V was pared by 2 bases and J by 2 bases, with 6 bases between. CDR1 SGHAT and CDR2 FQNNGV come from the germline V gene. The CDR3 is made up of 13 amino acids. The sequenced CDR3 bases are TGTGCCAGCAGCTTACAGATTAACACTGAA. It encodes CASSLQINTE. The whole CDR3 sequence is CASSLQINTEAFF.

The CDR3 reads CASSSGTSGANIQYF. The CDR3 DNA, read in part, is TGCGCCAGCAGCTCGGGGACTAGCGGGGCAAACATT. The gene calls are TRBV5-1 and TRBJ2-4; TRBD2 matches at 13 bases. The read ends 3 residues early relative to the CDR3; the germline J gene fills the gap. V was clipped by 3 bases and J by 6 bases; unmatched bases: 3. This CDR3 is built from 15 residues. Looked up from germline, CDR1 is SGHRS and CDR2 is YFSETQ.

Many counts were recorded for this clone. The read terminates 3 residues ahead of where the CDR3 ends, so the germline J gene completes it. The chain links TRBV20-1 to TRBJ1-3; D gene ambiguous. The CDR3 is 15 amino acids. Trimming cost V 0 bases and J 0 bases, with 9 bases left between them. The germline V gene encodes CDR1 DFQATT and CDR2 SNEGSKA (reference sequence). The CDR3: CSARDLRNSGNTIYF. The DNA read from the CDR3 is TGCAGTGCTAGAGATCTGCGCAACTCTGGAAACACC.

There are many counts of this clone. Read data end 3 residues before the CDR3 end; the end is taken from the germline J gene. The chain is built from TRBV6-1 and TRBJ2-2; D gene uncertain. V shed 4 bases and J shed 0 bases, with 9 bases lying between them. CDR3 size: 15 residues. Germline CDR1 and CDR2: MNHNS and SASEGT. CDR3 DNA (partial): TGTGCCAGCAGTGCCCAACCAGCGAACACCGGGGAG. It encodes CASSAQPANTGE. From start to end, the CDR3 is CASSAQPANTGELFF.

In its sample, this clone was seen many times. The read ends 3 residues before the CDR3 terminus; that terminus is restored from the germline J gene. The chain joins TRBV7-9 to TRBJ1-2; 9 bases are a match to TRBD1. V was clipped by 0 bases and J by 7 bases; unmatched bases: 6. This CDR3 has 15 residues. Germline V gives CDR1 SEHNR, CDR2 FQNEAQ (reference sequence). The CDR3 DNA, read in part, is TGTGCCAGCAGCTTAGCTTCAACAGGGGGCCTTGGC. Translated, it gives CASSLASTGGLG. The CDR3, in full, reads CASSLASTGGLGYTF.

This clone was seen many times. CDR3 DNA (partial): TGCAGTGCTAGCGGGGGGGCATTAGAGACC. Its translation is CSASGGALET. The full CDR3 protein reads CSASGGALETQYF. V and J are TRBV20-1 and TRBJ2-5, with TRBD2 matching over 8 bases. Sequencing ends 3 residues short of the CDR3 end; the germline J gene provides the rest. The germline V gene encodes CDR1 DFQATT and CDR2 SNEGSKA (reference sequence). This CDR3 comprises 13 residues. Trimming took 3 bases from V and 4 from J; bases not matched to a gene: 4.

In its sample, this clone was seen many times. The read terminates 3 residues ahead of where the CDR3 ends, so the germline J gene completes it. The V gene is TRBV20-1, the J gene TRBJ1-1, with D tentatively TRBD1 (6 bases). Germline CDR1 reads DFQATT; CDR2 reads SNEGSKA (reference sequence). Trimming cost V 0 bases and J 3 bases, with 11 bases left between them. CDR3 size: 14 residues. The part of the CDR3 DNA that was read is TGCAGTGCTAGAGATTTAACAGGGCACACTGAA. Protein sequence: CSARDLTGHTE. The entire CDR3 protein reads CSARDLTGHTEAFF.

This clone was seen ten or more times. The CDR3 end is not reached by the read, which stops 3 residues before it; the germline J gene fills it in. The V gene is TRBV19, the J gene TRBJ2-7, with TRBD1 matching 8 bases. V shed 5 bases, J shed 0 bases, and the junction held 9 bases outside the gene matches. The germline gives CDR1 LNHDA, CDR2 SQIVND (reference sequence). The CDR3 has 16 amino acids. The CDR3 sequence: CASSPRAGGFSYEQYF. The sequenced CDR3 bases are TGTGCCAGTAGTCCCCGGGCAGGGGGCTTCTCCTACGAG.

This clone was seen at least ten times. The read is 3 residues too short to cover the CDR3 end, so that end is filled in from the germline J gene. The V call is TRBV6-2 or TRBV6-3, the J call TRBJ1-2; the match to TRBD1 covers 7 bases. This CDR3 comprises 14 residues. Per the germline V gene, CDR1 is MNHEY and CDR2 is SVGEGT. J gave up 2 bases and V 5 bases, and 5 bases lay outside the gene matches. The CDR3 bases that were read are TGTGCCAGCAGTGGACGGACAGGCAACTATGGC. Translation gives CASSGRTGNYG. The whole CDR3 protein is CASSGRTGNYGYTF.

In this sample, this clone turned up many times. The sequence runs out 3 residues before the end of the CDR3; the remainder is reconstructed from the germline J gene. This sequence joins TRBV28 and TRBJ2-5, with TRBD1 as a possible D gene (5 bases). The ends were cut back, 4 bases at V and 1 base at J, with 16 bases in the middle. This CDR3 spans 16 amino acids. Germline V lookup: CDR1 MDHEN, CDR2 SYDVKM. The CDR3 loop reads CASSWRPGLLQETQYF. The sequenced CDR3 bases are TGTGCCAGCAGTTGGCGGCCAGGGCTCCTCCAAGAGACC.

CDR3 loop: CASSRDSSGNTIYF. The DNA read from the CDR3 is TGCGCCAGCAGCCGTGACAGCTCTGGAAACACC. J is TRBJ1-3 and V is TRBV5-1, with a weak D call TRBD1 (5 bases). The CDR3 end is not reached by the read, which stops 3 residues before it; the germline J gene fills it in. Germline V gene lookup returns CDR1 SGHRS and CDR2 YFSETQ. This CDR3 comprises 14 residues. Trimming left V 4 bases short and J 0 bases short, with 8 bases between.

This clone was detected ten times or more. CDR3 protein: CASSERTTGGFGSDTQYF. The CDR3 bases that were read are TGTGCCAGCAGTGAAAGAACGACAGGGGGCTTCGGCTCAGATACG. The chain couples TRBV2 to TRBJ2-3; 10 bases are shared with TRBD1. The read is 3 residues too short to cover the CDR3 end, so that end is filled in from the germline J gene. Germline lookup yields CDR1 SNHLY and CDR2 FYNNEI. V shed 2 bases, J shed 4 bases, and the junction held 12 bases outside the gene matches. The CDR3 contains 18 residues.

In its sample, this clone was seen many times. The CDR3 end lies 3 residues beyond the end of the read and is filled in from the germline J gene. J is TRBJ2-1 and V is TRBV29-1, with D hard to call. Germline CDR1 reads SQVTM; CDR2 reads ANQGSEA. V was shortened by 3 bases and J by 0 bases, with 9 bases between the two germline ends. The CDR3 has 14 residues. CDR3 bases read: TGCAGCGTTGATCAGGTGAGCTCCTACAATGAG. Translated, it gives CSVDQVSSYNE. The full CDR3 protein reads CSVDQVSSYNEQFF.

This clone appeared many times. The CDR3 is cut off 3 residues early in the read; its end comes from the germline J gene. The V and J genes are TRBV2 and TRBJ2-5; TRBD1 might be the D (6 bases). Germline V lookup: CDR1 SNHLY, CDR2 FYNNEI. The CDR3 covers 14 residues. V shed 4 bases and J shed 2 bases, with 11 bases lying between them. CDR3 DNA, as far as it was read: TGTGCCAGCAGTGTTCCGGACAGACAAGAGACC. It codes for CASSVPDRQET. The CDR3 in its entirety is CASSVPDRQETQYF.

This clone showed up many times. CDR3 DNA, as far as it was read: TGCGCCAGCAGCCAAGCGGGCAGGGGAAATGGC. This codes for CASSQAGRGNG. The CDR3 in full is CASSQAGRGNGYTF. The chain has TRBV4-1 and TRBJ1-2, with D perhaps matching TRBD1 (6 bases). The CDR3 is cut off 3 residues early in the read; its end comes from the germline J gene. From germline, CDR1 is MGHRA and CDR2 YSYEKL. The length of the CDR3 is 14 residues. Trimming pared 1 base from V and 6 bases from J, leaving 12 bases between.

This clone was seen repeatedly, ten times or more. The read ends 3 residues before the CDR3 terminus; that terminus is restored from the germline J gene. This chain links TRBV7-9 with TRBJ2-7; possible D gene TRBD1, 5 bases. The CDR3 is 14 residues long. V lost 2 bases, J lost 0 bases, and 8 bases lay in between. Looked up from germline, CDR1 is SEHNR and CDR2 is FQNEAQ (reference sequence). CDR3 bases read: TGTGCCAGCAGCTTAACAGGCCGCTCCTACGAG. Translated, it gives CASSLTGRSYE. In full, the CDR3 reads CASSLTGRSYEQYF.

This clone was seen at least ten times. The CDR3 end lies 3 residues beyond the end of the read and is filled in from the germline J gene. The chain links TRBV20-1 to TRBJ1-5, with D maybe TRBD1 (6 bases). CDR1 is DFQATT and CDR2 is SNEGSKA in the germline V gene (reference sequence). Trimming left V 4 bases short and J 0 bases short, with 16 bases between. This CDR3 region has 16 residues. CDR3 bases read: TGCAGTGCTAAAATGGGGGCGCAGGTTAGCAATCAGCCC. Protein product: CSAKMGAQVSNQP. The whole CDR3 sequence reads CSAKMGAQVSNQPQHF.

This clone was detected ten times or more. The read ends 3 residues shy of where the CDR3 ends; the end is completed using the germline J gene. The chain links TRBV5-1 to TRBJ2-5; 8 positions agree with TRBD1. Germline loops: CDR1 SGHRS, CDR2 YFSETQ. This CDR3 is 16 amino acids long. Trimming cost V 0 bases and J 5 bases; bases outside gene matches: 9. CDR3 sequence: CASSLEAGGFGETQYF. Incomplete CDR3 DNA: TGCGCCAGCAGCTTGGAGGCAGGGGGCTTTGGGGAGACC.

In this sample, this clone turned up many times. Read data end 3 residues before the CDR3 end; the end is taken from the germline J gene. V is TRBV20-1 and J is TRBJ2-7; TRBD1 aligns across 9 bases. Looked up from germline, CDR1 is DFQATT and CDR2 is SNEGSKA (reference sequence). This CDR3 region has 16 residues. V was pared by 0 bases and J by 6 bases, with 12 bases of the junction left unmatched. The sequenced CDR3 bases are TGCAGTGCTAGAGATGGCGGCCGGACAGGGGAGGTCGAG. Its translation: CSARDGGRTGEVE. The full-length CDR3 reads as CSARDGGRTGEVEQYF.

This clone was observed many times. With the read ending 3 residues before the CDR3 end, the germline J gene is used to fill in that end. The V call is TRBV18, the J call TRBJ2-7; 11 nucleotides agree with TRBD1. The CDR3 runs to 15 residues. Germline CDR1 KGHSH, CDR2 LQKENI. V was pared by 4 bases and J by 4 bases, with 6 bases of the junction left unmatched. The sequenced part of the CDR3 DNA is TGTGCCAGCTCACGGAGCGGGACAGGGGGTTACGAG. Protein: CASSRSGTGGYE. In full, the CDR3 is CASSRSGTGGYEQYF.

This clone was seen at least ten times. From the germline J gene comes the end of the CDR3, since the read stops 3 residues before it. This rearrangement joins TRBV7-2 to TRBJ2-2; 7 nucleotides line up with TRBD2. Germline CDR1 is SGHTA and CDR2 is FQGNSA. This CDR3 has 15 residues. Germline trimming cut 4 bases from V and 6 bases from J; bases unmatched to any gene: 8. Incomplete CDR3 DNA: TGTGCCAGCAGCTCGTGGGGGGGGGAGTCCGGGGAG. It yields the protein CASSSWGGESGE. The whole CDR3 sequence is CASSSWGGESGELFF. The full variable domain, in which reference TRBV7-2 and TRBJ2-2 provide the parts outside the CDR3, is GAGVSQSPSNKVTEKGKDVELRCDPISGHTALYWYRQSLGQGLEFLIYFQGNSAPDKSGLPSDRFSAERTGGSVSTLTIQRTQQEDSAVYLCASSSWGGESGELFFGEGSRLTVL.